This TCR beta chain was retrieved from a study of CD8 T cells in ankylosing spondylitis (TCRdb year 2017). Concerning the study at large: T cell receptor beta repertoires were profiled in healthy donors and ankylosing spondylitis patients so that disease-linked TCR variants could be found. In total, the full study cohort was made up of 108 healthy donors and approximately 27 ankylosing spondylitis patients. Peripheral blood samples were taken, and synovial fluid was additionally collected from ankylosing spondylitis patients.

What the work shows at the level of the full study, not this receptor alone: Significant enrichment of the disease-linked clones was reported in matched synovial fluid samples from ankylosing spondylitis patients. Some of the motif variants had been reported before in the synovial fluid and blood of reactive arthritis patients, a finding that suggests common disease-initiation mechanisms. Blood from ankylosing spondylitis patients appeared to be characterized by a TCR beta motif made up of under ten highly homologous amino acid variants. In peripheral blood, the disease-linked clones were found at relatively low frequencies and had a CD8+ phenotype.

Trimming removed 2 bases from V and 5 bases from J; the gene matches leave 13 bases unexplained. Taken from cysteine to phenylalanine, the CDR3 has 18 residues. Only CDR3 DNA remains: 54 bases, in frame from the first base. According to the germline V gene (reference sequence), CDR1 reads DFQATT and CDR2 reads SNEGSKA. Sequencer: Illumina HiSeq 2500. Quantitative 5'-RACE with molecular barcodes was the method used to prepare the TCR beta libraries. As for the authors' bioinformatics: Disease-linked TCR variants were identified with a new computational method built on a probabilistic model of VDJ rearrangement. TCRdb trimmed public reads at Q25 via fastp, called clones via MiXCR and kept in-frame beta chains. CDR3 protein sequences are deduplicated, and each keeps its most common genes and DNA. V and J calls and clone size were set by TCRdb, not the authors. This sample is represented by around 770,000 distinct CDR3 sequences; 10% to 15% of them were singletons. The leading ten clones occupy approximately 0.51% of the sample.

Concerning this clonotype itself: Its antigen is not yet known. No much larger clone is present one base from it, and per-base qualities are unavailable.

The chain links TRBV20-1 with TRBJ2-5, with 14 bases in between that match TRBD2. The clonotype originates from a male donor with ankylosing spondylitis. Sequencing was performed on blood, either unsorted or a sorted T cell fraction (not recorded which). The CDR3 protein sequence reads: CSARISGTSGGSWETQYF. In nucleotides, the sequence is TGCAGTGCTAGAATCTCCGGGACTAGCGGGGGATCGTGGGAGACCCAGTACTTC.